The 17 T cell receptor beta chains listed next were all sequenced from one sample in a study of Ad26.COV2.S vaccination and SARS-CoV-2 variants. Treatment defined: over 15 received Ad26.COV2.S at low or high dose, single or two shots; about five received placebo; per-sample allocation not given. Repertoires come from day 63 after the first vaccine or placebo injection. The repertoire was sequenced with immunoSEQ multiplex PCR; TCRdb's copy has only in-frame clones and lacks some. The sample includes some 370,000 clones, roughly 80% of them seen just once. Sequencing used peripheral blood, obtained in a trial of Ad26.COV2.S vaccine versus placebo. These receptors were collected from a person between 18 and 65 years old who received the Ad26.COV2.S COVID-19 vaccine or a placebo.

The table lists this clone with a count of one. V and J are TRBV19 and TRBJ1-4, with D perhaps matching TRBD1 (5 bases). Trimming took 11 bases from V and 8 from J, leaving 18 bases between them. Germline V CDR1 and CDR2: LNHDA, SQIVND (reference sequence). The length of the CDR3 is 13 residues. For the CDR3, the DNA is TGTGCCTCTATCGGGGGACCGGGCGAAAAACTGTTTTTT. Its translation: CASIGGPGEKLFF.

The chain uses TRBV19 and TRBJ1-1, with TRBD1 as a possible D gene (5 bases). V dropped 6 bases and J dropped 1 base, with 18 bases sitting between them. The CDR3 is 16 residues long. Germline V gene data show CDR1 as LNHDA and CDR2 as SQIVND (reference sequence). The CDR3 DNA sequence: TGTGCCAGTAGCCCGGGTAACAGGACCCCGAACACTGAAGCTTTCTTT. Residues: CASSPGNRTPNTEAFF.

The J gene is TRBJ2-3, the V gene TRBV10-3; possible D gene TRBD1, 5 bases. V was trimmed by 10 bases and J by 0 bases, leaving 11 bases between them. The CDR3 consists of 13 residues. The germline V gene encodes CDR1 ENHRY and CDR2 SYGVKD. The CDR3 loop is CATQGASTDTQYF. CDR3 DNA: TGTGCCACCCAAGGGGCTAGCACAGATACGCAGTATTTT.

The DNA for the CDR3 is TGTGCCATCAGCGACCCGAGCGGGGGGGGCTACGAGCAGTACTTC. Protein product: CAISDPSGGGYEQYF. This chain connects TRBV10-3 to TRBJ2-7; 10 bases are a match to TRBD2. In germline, CDR1 is ENHRY, CDR2 SYGVKD. The CDR3 runs 15 residues. V shed 6 bases, J shed 3 bases, and the junction held 8 bases outside the gene matches.

The chain links TRBV19 to TRBJ1-1; D call uncertain. V was cut by 6 bases and J by 1 base, with 6 bases left in between. This CDR3 spans 12 amino acids. CDR1 is LNHDA and CDR2 is SQIVND in the germline V gene (reference sequence). The CDR3 reads CASSYRNTEAFF. The CDR3 DNA follows: TGTGCCAGTAGCTACAGGAACACTGAAGCTTTCTTT.

The chain is built from TRBV3-1 (or the pseudogene TRBV3-2) and TRBJ2-3; D uncertain. The V gene's germline CDR1 is LGHDT and CDR2 YNNKEL (reference sequence). The CDR3 spans 15 residues. Between the trimmed V and J ends, which lost 6 bases and 2 bases, there was a span of 15 bases. CDR3 DNA: TGTGCCAGCAGGGCTCTTCGTTACCTCACAGATACGCAGTATTTT. It translates to CASRALRYLTDTQYF.

The chain has TRBV5-6 and TRBJ2-7; D not certain. The ends were cut back, 1 base at V and 5 bases at J, with 4 bases in the middle. In germline, CDR1 is SGHDT, CDR2 YYEEEE. The CDR3 loop spans 11 amino acids. Here the CDR3 reads CASSLFHEQYF. The CDR3 nucleotides read TGTGCCAGCAGCTTGTTTCACGAGCAGTACTTC.

The chain recombines TRBV5-1 with TRBJ2-7; possible D gene TRBD2, 5 bases. The ends were cut back, 6 bases at V and 5 bases at J, with 27 bases in the middle. Germline V gives CDR1 SGHRS, CDR2 YFSETQ. CDR3 length: 17 residues. The CDR3 DNA follows: TGCGCCAGCAACCCTTTCAGACCACGGTCTAGGGAGAACGAGCAGTACTTC. This codes for CASNPFRPRSRENEQYF.

This chain connects TRBV9 to TRBJ2-3; 12 bases map to TRBD2. Germline V gene sequence: CDR1 SGDLS, CDR2 YYNGEE. The CDR3 runs to 18 residues. The ends lost 3 bases at V and 2 bases at J; junction bases unmatched: 10. The CDR3 reads CASSAGTSGSVNTDTQYF. The DNA of the CDR3 is TGTGCCAGCAGCGCCGGGACTAGCGGGTCGGTTAACACAGATACGCAGTATTTT.

This clone was picked up a small number of times. The CDR3 DNA follows: TGTGCCAGCAGTTTTCGGGCTGGGGATCAGCCCCAGCATTTT. Translated: CASSFRAGDQPQHF. The chain employs TRBV27 and TRBJ1-5; D is unclear. The CDR3 has 14 residues. CDR1 is MNHEY and CDR2 is SMNVEV in the germline V gene (reference sequence). Between the trimmed V and J ends, which lost 3 bases and 5 bases, there was a span of 11 bases.

The chain uses TRBV14 and TRBJ1-2, with D perhaps matching TRBD1 (5 bases). V was cut by 4 bases and J by 0 bases, with 12 bases left in between. The germline CDR1 and CDR2 sequences are SGHDN and FVKESK. CDR3 length: 15 residues. In nucleotides, the CDR3 is TGTGCCAGCAGCCCCCTGGGACCCGCTAACTATGGCTACACCTTC. Its protein is CASSPLGPANYGYTF.

The rearrangement links TRBV5-5 to TRBJ2-7; D is possibly TRBD2 (5 bases). The V gene's germline CDR1 is SGHKS and CDR2 YYEKEE (reference sequence). This CDR3 contains 14 residues. Between the trimmed V and J ends, which lost 4 bases and 0 bases, there was a span of 11 bases. The CDR3 reads CASSLLRASYEQYF. Here the CDR3 DNA reads TGTGCCAGCAGCCTCTTGAGGGCCTCCTACGAGCAGTACTTC.

This clone appeared a single time. The chain has TRBV27 and TRBJ2-7; D not resolved. Trimming removed 6 bases from V and 6 bases from J, with 18 bases in between. Germline CDR1 is MNHEY and CDR2 is SMNVEV (reference sequence). This CDR3 has 14 amino acids. For the CDR3, the DNA is TGTGCCAGCAGCCAAGGATGGCAGCCCGGCGAGCAGTACTTC. Translating gives CASSQGWQPGEQYF.

This clone was seen a few times. V gene TRBV5-4 combines with J gene TRBJ1-4; the D is unclear. Germline loops: CDR1 SGHNT, CDR2 YYREEE (reference sequence). Trimming took off 0 bases at V and 8 bases at J, with 11 bases between the two ends. The CDR3 extends over 14 amino acids. CDR3 sequence reads: CASSLDPGGEKLFF. The CDR3 nucleotides read TGTGCCAGCAGCTTGGACCCCGGAGGGGAAAAACTGTTTTTT.

This clone was picked up a small number of times. The V gene is TRBV7-2, the J gene TRBJ2-7; no clear D. Germline V gene lookup returns CDR1 SGHTA and CDR2 FQGNSA. V dropped 3 bases and J dropped 7 bases, with 16 bases sitting between them. This CDR3 has 14 amino acids. The CDR3 bases are TGTGCCAGCAGCTTGTTCGTATTAGGGTTAGAGCAGTACTTC. Protein sequence: CASSLFVLGLEQYF.

The V and J genes are TRBV19 and TRBJ2-1, with 9 bases identical to TRBD2. CDR1 and CDR2 from the germline V gene are LNHDA and SQIVND (reference sequence). J gave up 7 bases and V 2 bases, and 0 bases lay outside the gene matches. The CDR3 spans 13 residues. The CDR3 DNA reads as TGTGCCAGTAGTATACTAGCGGGGAATGAGCAGTTCTTC. Its protein product is CASSILAGNEQFF.

V gene TRBV5-4 combines with J gene TRBJ2-1; D gene uncertain. This CDR3 has 13 residues. CDR1 SGHNT and CDR2 YYREEE come from the germline V gene (reference sequence). The V end was cut by 7 bases, the J end by 8 bases, with 16 bases between. As DNA, the CDR3 is TGTGCCAGCCGAACCCAGGTAGACGATGAGCAGTTCTTC. Translating gives CASRTQVDDEQFF.